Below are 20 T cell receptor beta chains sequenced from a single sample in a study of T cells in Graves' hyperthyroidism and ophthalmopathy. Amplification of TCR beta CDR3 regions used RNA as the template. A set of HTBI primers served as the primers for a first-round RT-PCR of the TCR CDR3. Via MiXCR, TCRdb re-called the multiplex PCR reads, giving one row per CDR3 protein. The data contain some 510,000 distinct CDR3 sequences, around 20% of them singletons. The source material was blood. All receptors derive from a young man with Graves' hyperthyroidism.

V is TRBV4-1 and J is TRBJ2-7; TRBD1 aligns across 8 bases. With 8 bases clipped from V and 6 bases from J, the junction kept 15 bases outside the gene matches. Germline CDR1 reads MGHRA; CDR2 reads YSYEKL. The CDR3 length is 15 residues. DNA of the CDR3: TGCGCCAGCTTTCCCCAAGGGACAGGCTCAATCGAGCAGTACTTC. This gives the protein CASFPQGTGSIEQYF.

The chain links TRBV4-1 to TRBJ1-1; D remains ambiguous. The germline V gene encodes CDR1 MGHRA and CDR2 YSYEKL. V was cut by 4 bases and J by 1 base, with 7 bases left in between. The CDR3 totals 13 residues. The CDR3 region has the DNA TGCGCCAGCAGCCTCCACTGGAACACTGAAGCTTTCTTT. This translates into CASSLHWNTEAFF.

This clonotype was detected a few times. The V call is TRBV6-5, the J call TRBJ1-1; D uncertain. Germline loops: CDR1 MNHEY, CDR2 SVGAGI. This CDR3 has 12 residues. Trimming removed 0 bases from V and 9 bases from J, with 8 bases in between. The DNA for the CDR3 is TGTGCCAGCAGTTACTCGAGACAACAAGCTTTCTTT. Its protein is CASSYSRQQAFF.

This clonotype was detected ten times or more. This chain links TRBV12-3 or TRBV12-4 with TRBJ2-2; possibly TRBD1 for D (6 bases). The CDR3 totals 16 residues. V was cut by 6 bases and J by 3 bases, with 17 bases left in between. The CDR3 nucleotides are TGTGCCAGCAGACTAAGCCGGAACAGGGACACCGGGGAGCTGTTTTTT. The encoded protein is CASRLSRNRDTGELFF.

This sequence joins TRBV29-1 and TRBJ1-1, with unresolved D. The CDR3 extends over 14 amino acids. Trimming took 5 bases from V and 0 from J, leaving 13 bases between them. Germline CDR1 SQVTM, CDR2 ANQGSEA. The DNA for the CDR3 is TGCAGCGTTAACTTCATGAACTTGAACACTGAAGCTTTCTTT. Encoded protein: CSVNFMNLNTEAFF.

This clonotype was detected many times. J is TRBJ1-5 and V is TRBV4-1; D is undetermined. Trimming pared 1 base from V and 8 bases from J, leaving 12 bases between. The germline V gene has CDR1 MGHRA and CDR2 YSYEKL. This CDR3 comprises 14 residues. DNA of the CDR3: TGCGCCAGCAGCCAAGTGAGGACTTCGGAGCCCCAGCATTTT. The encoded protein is CASSQVRTSEPQHF.

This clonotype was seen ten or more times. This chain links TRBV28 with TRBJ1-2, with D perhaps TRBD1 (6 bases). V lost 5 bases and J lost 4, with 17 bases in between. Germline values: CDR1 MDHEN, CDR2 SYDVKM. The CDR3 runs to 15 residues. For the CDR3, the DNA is TGTGCCAGCAGTCCATTTCGGGGGCGCCCCTATGGCTACACCTTC. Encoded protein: CASSPFRGRPYGYTF.

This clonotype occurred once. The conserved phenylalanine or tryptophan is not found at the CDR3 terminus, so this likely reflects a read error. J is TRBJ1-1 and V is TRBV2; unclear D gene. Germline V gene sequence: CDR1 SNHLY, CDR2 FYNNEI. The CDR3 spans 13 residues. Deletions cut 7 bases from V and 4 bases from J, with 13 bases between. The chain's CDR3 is CASTQVAGTEAFV. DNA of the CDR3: TGTGCCAGCACCCAAGTTGCGGGCACTGAAGCTTTCGTT.

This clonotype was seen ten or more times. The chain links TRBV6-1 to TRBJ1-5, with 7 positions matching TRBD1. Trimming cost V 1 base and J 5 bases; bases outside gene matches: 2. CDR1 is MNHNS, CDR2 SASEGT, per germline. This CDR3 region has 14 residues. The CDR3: CASSEGQGDQPQHF. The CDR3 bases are TGTGCCAGCAGTGAAGGACAGGGAGATCAGCCCCAGCATTTT.

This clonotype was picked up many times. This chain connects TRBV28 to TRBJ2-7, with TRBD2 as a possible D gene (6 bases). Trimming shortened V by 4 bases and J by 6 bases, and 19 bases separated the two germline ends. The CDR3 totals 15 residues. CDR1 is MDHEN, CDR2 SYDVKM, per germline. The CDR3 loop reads CASSSPGTALSEQYF. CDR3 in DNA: TGTGCCAGCAGTTCCCCCGGGACTGCCCTCAGCGAGCAGTACTTC.

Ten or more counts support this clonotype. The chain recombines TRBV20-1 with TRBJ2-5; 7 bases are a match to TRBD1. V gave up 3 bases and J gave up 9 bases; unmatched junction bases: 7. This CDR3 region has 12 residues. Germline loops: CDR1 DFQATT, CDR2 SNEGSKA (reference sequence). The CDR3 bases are TGCAGTGCTAGGGGACAGCACCGAGCCCAGTACTTC. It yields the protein CSARGQHRAQYF.

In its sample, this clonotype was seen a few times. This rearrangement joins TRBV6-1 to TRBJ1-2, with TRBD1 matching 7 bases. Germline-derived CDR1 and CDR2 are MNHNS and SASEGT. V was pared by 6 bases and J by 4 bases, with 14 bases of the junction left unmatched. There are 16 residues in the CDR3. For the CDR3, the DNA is TGTGCCAGCAGAGCTAGGGGGGACAGAGTTTCCTATGGCTACACCTTC. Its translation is CASRARGDRVSYGYTF.

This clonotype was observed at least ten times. This CDR3 is CASNRDRGLGSTEAFF. The CDR3 DNA reads as TGTGCCAGTAACCGGGACAGGGGGCTAGGGTCGACTGAAGCTTTCTTT. The chain links TRBV6-1 to TRBJ1-1; 12 nucleotides agree with TRBD1. Germline V gene data show CDR1 as MNHNS and CDR2 as SASEGT. V gave up 9 bases and J gave up 5 bases; unmatched junction bases: 13. The CDR3 has 16 residues.

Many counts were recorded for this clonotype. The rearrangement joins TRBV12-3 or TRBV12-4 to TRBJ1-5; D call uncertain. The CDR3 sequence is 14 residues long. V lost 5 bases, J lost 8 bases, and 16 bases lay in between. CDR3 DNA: TGTGCCAGCAGTCGGCGTCGATGGCCGGAGCCCCAGCATTTT. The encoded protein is CASSRRRWPEPQHF.

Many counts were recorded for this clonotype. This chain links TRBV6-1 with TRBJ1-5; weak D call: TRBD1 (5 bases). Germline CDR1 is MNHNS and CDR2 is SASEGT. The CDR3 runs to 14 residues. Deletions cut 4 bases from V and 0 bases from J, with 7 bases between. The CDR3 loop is CASSGTYSNQPQHF. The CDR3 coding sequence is TGTGCCAGCAGTGGGACATATAGCAATCAGCCCCAGCATTTT.

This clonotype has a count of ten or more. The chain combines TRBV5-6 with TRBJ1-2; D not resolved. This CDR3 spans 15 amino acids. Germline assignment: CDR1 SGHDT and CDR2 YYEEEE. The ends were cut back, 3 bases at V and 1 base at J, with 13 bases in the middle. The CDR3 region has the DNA TGTGCCAGCAGCTCCTTTCGGACGGATAACTATGGCTACACCTTC. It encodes CASSSFRTDNYGYTF.

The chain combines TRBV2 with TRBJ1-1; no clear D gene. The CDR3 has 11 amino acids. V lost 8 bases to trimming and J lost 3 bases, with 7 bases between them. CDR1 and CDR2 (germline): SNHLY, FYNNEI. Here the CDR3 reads CASLFYTEAFF. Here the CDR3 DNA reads TGTGCCAGCCTTTTTTACACTGAAGCTTTCTTT.

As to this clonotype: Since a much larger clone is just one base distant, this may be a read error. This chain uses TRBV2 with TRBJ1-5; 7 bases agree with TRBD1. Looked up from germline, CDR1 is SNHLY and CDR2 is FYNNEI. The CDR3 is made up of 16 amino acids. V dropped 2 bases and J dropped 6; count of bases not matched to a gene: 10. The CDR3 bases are TGTGCCAGCAGTGAACGACAGGGTAAAGGCACTCAGCCCCAGCATTTT. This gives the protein CASSERQGKGTQPQHF.

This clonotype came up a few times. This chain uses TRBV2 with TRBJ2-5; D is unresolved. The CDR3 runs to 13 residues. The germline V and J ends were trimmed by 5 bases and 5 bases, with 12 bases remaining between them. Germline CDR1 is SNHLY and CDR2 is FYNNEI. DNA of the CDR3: TGTGCCAGCAGTTCGGAGATGCGGGAGACCCAGTACTTC. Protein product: CASSSEMRETQYF.

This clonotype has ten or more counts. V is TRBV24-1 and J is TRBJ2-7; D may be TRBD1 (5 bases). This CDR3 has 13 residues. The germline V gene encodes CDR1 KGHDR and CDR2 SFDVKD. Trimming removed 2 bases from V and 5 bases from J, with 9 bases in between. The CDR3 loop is CATSDSDSHEQYF. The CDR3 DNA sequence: TGTGCCACCAGTGATTCCGACAGCCACGAGCAGTACTTC.